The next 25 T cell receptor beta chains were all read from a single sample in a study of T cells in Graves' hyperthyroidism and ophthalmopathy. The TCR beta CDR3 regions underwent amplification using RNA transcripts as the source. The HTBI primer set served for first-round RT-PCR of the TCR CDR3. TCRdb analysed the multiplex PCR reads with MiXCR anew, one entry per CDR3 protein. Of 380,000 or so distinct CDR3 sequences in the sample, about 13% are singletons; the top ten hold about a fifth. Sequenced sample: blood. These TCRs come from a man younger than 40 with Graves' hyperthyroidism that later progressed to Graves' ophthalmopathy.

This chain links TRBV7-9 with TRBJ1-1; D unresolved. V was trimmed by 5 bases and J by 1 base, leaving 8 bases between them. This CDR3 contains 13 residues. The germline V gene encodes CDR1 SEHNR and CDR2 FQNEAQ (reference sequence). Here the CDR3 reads CASSPPQNTEAFF. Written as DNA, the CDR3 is TGTGCCAGCAGCCCCCCTCAGAACACTGAAGCTTTCTTT.

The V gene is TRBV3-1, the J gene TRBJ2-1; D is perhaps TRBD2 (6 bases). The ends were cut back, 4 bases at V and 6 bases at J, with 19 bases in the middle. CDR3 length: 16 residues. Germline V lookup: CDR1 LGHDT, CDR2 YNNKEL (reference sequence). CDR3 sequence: CASSLGRRGGSNEQFF. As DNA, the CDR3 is TGTGCCAGCAGCCTAGGAAGGCGGGGAGGTAGCAATGAGCAGTTCTTC.

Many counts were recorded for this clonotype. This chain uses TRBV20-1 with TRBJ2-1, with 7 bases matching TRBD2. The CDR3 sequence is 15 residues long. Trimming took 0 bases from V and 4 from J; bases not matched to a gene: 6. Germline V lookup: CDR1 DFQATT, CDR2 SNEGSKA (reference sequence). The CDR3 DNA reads TGCAGTGCTAGAGATCCAGCGGGGCCGTACAATGAGCAGTTCTTC. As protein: CSARDPAGPYNEQFF.

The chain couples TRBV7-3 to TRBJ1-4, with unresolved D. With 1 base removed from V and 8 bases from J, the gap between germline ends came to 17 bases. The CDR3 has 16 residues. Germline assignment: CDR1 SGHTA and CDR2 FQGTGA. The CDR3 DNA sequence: TGTGCCAGCAGCTTAAACCGCGGGGAAATCGGGGAAAAACTGTTTTTT. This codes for CASSLNRGEIGEKLFF.

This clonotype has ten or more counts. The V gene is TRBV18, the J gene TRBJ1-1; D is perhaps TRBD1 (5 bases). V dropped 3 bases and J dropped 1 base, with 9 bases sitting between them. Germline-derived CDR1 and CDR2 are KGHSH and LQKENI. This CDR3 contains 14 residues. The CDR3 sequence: CASSPRDGNTEAFF. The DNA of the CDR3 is TGTGCCAGCTCACCCCGGGACGGGAACACTGAAGCTTTCTTT. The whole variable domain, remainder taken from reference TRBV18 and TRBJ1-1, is NAGVMQNPRHLVRRRGQEARLRCSPMKGHSHVYWYRQLPEEGLKFMVYLQKENIIDESGMPKERFSAEFPKEGPSILRIQQVVRGDSAAYFCASSPRDGNTEAFFGQGTRLTVV.

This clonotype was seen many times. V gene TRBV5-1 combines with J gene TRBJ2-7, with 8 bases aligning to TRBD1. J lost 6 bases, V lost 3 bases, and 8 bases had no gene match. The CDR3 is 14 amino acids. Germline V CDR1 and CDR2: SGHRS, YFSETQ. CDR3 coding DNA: TGCGCCAGCAGCTCCTTCGGACAGGGCGGCGAGCAGTACTTC. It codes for CASSSFGQGGEQYF.

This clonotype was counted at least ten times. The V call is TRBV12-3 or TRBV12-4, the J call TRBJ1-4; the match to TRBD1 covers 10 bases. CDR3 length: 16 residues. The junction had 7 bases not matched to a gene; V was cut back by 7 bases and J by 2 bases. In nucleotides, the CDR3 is TGTGCCAGCAAAGCCGGACAGGGGGGTACTAATGAAAAACTGTTTTTT. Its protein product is CASKAGQGGTNEKLFF.

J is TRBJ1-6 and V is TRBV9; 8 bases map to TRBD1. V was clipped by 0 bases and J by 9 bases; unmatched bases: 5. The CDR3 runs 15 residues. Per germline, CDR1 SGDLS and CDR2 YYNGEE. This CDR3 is CASSVDYRGGSPLHF. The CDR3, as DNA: TGTGCCAGCAGCGTAGACTACAGGGGGGGTTCACCCCTCCACTTT.

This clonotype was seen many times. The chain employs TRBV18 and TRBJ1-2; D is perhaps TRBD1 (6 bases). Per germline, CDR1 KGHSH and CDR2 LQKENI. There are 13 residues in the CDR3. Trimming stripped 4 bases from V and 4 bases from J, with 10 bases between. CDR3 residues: CASSLDRIYGYTF. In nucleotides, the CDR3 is TGTGCCAGCTCACTGGACAGAATCTATGGCTACACCTTC.

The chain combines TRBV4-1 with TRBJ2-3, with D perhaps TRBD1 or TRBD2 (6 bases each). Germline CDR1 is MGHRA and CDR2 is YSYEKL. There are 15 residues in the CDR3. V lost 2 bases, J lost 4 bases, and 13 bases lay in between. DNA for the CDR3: TGCGCCAGCAGCCAAAACCCGGGGGCGGCAGATACGCAGTATTTT. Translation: CASSQNPGAADTQYF.

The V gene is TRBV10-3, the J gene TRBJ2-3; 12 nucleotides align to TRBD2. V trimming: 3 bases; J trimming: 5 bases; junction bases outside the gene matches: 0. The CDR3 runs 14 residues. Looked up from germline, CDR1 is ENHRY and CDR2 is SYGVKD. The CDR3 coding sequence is TGTGCCATCAGTGAACTAGCGGGGGGAGATACGCAGTATTTT. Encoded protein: CAISELAGGDTQYF.

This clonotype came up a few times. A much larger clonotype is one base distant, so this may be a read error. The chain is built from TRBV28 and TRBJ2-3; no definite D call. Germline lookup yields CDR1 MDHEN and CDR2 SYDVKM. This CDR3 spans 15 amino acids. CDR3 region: CTSSPPPPSTDTQYF. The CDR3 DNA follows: TGTACCAGCAGCCCCCCGCCCCCTAGCACAGATACGCAGTATTTT.

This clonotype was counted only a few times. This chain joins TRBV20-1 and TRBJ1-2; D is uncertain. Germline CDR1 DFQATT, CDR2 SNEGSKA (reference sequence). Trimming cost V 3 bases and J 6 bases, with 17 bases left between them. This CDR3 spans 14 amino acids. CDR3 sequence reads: CSARPGSIGDGYTF. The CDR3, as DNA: TGCAGTGCTAGGCCCGGGTCCATTGGAGATGGCTACACCTTC.

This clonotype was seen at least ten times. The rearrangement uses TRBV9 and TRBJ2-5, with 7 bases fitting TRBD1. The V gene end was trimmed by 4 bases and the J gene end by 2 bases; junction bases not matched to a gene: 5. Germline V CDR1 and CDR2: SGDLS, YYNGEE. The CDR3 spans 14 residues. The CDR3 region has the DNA TGTGCCAGCAGCATCGGACAGGTTCAAGAGACCCAGTACTTC. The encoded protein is CASSIGQVQETQYF.

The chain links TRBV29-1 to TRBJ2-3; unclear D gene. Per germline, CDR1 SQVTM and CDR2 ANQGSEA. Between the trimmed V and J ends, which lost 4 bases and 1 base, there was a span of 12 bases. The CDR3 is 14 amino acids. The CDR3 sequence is CSVALRLGTDTQYF. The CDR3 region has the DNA TGCAGCGTTGCTCTGAGATTGGGCACAGATACGCAGTATTTT.

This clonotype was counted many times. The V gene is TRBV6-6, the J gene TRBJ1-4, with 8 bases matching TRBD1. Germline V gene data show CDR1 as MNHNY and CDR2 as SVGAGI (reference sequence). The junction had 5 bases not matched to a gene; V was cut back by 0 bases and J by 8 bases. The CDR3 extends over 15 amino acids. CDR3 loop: CASSYSIRGREKLFF. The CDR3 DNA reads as TGTGCCAGCAGTTACTCGATCAGGGGGCGGGAAAAACTGTTTTTT.

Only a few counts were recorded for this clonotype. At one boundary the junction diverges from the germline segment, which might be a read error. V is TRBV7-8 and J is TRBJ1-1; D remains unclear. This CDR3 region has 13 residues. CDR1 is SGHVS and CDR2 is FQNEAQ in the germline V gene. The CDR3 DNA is TGTGCCAGCAGCTTCTCCGAAAACACTGAAACTTTCTTT. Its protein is CASSFSENTETFF.

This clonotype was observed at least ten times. The CDR3 DNA follows: TGCGCCAGCAGCTCTACCGGGACAATTAATGAAAAACTGTTTTTT. Translating it yields CASSSTGTINEKLFF. V is TRBV5-1 and J is TRBJ1-4, with D possibly TRBD1 on 6 matching bases. V dropped 3 bases and J dropped 4 bases, with 13 bases sitting between them. The CDR3 is 15 amino acids. CDR1 is SGHRS, CDR2 YFSETQ, per germline.

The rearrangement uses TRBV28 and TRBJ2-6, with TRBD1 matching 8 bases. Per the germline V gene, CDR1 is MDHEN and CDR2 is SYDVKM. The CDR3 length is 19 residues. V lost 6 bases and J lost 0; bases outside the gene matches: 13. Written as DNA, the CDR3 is TGTGCCAGCAGCCGGGACAGGCTGAGATTATTCTCTGGGGCCAACGTCCTGACTTTC. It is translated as CASSRDRLRLFSGANVLTF.

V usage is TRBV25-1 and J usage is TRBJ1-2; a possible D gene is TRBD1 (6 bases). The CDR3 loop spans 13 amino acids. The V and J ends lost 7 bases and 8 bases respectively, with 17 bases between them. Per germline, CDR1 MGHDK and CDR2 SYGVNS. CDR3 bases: TGTGCCAGCACTGAGGACGGGGGGCTCGGCTACACCTTC. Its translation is CASTEDGGLGYTF.

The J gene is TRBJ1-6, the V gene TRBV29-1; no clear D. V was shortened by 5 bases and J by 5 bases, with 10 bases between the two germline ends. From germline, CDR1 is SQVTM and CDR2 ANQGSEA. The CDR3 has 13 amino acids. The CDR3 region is CSVCQHNNSPLHF. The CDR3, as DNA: TGCAGCGTTTGCCAGCACAATAATTCACCCCTCCACTTT.

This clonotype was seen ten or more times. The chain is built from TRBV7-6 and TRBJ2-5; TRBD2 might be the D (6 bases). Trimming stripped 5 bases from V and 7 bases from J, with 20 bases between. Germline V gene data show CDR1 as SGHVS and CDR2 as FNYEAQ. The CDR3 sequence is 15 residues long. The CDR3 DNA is TGTGCCAGCAGCCCTGGACCGATGGGGGGATTGACCCAGTACTTC. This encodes CASSPGPMGGLTQYF.

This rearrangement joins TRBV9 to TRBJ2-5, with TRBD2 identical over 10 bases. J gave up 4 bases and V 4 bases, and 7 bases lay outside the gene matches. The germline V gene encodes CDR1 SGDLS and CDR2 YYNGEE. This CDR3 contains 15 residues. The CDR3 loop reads CASSTSGGAGETQYF. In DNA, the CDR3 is TGTGCCAGCAGCACCAGCGGGGGGGCCGGAGAGACCCAGTACTTC.

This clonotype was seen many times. The CDR3: CASSERGSNQPQHF. CDR3 sequence (DNA): TGTGCCAGCAGTGAAAGGGGTAGCAATCAGCCCCAGCATTTT. The V gene is TRBV6-1, the J gene TRBJ1-5, with a tentative D call TRBD1 (5 bases). Germline V gene sequence: CDR1 MNHNS, CDR2 SASEGT. The V gene lost 2 bases and the J gene lost 0 bases, with 5 bases spanning the gap. The CDR3 runs to 14 residues.

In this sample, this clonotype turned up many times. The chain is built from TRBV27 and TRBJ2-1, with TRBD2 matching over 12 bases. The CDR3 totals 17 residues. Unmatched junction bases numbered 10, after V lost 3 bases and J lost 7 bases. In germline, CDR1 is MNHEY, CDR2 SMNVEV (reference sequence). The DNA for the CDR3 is TGTGCCAGCAGTTTGAATCTAGCGGGGGGGAATCTGAATGAGCAGTTCTTC. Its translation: CASSLNLAGGNLNEQFF.